This TCR beta chain was sequenced during a study of T cell responses to AZD1222 COVID-19 vaccine. Produced via immunoSEQ multiplex PCR; TCRdb's table is partial and in-frame only. The sample records around 99,000 clones, roughly nine tenths being singletons. Germline V gene data show CDR1 as SNHLY and CDR2 as FYNNEI. V lost 6 bases to trimming and J lost 0 bases, with 17 bases between them. This CDR3 spans 16 amino acids. Study results and limitations: No repertoire was sampled before or during the peak T cell response, only after it. Most donors were white British, females outnumbered males, and clonal diversity was possibly underestimated. Close to half of all spike-specific TCRs reportedly target regions of the variants that are unmutated. The CD4 TCRs associated with vaccination extended across spike and predominated at 160-218 and 743-854.

As to this clone: What it recognizes is unknown.

The specimen was peripheral blood, collected on day 0 of AZD1222 vaccination. The V call is TRBV2, the J call TRBJ1-1; D is unclear. The clonotype comes from an adult in good health. The CDR3 region is CASRLGGILMNTEAFF. The CDR3 bases are TGTGCCAGCAGGCTGGGCGGGATTTTAATGAACACTGAAGCTTTCTTT.